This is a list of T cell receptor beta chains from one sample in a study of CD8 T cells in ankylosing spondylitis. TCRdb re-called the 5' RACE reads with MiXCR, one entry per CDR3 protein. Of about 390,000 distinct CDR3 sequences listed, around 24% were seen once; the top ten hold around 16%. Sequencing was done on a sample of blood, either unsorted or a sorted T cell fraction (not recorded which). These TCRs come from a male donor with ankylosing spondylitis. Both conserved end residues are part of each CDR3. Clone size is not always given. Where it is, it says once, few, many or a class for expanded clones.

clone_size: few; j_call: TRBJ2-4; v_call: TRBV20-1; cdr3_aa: CSASPGGRNIQYF
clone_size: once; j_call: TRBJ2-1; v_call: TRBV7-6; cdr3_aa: CASSYQTSGSNEQFF
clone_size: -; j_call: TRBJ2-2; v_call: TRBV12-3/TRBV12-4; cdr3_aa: CASSPSGQPTGELFF
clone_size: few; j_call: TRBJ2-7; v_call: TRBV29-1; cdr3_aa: CSVGGRASSYEQYF
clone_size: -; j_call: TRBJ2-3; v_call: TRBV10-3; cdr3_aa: CAISPGLTADTQYF
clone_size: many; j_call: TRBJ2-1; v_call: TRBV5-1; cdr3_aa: CASRLAEGYNEQFF
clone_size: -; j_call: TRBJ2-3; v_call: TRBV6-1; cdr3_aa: CASRDGTPVTQYF
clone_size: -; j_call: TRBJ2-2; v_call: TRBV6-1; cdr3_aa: CASSAGSVAMELFF
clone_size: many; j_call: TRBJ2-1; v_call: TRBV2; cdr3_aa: CASSEGGNEQFF
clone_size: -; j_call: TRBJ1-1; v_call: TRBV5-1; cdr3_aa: CASSLAQGLDTEAFF
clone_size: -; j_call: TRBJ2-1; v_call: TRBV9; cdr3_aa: CASSVAPTSGSANEQFF
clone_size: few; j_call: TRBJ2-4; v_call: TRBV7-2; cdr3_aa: CASSLWAGTKNIQYF
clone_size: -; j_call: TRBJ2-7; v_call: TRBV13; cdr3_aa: CASSGRLAYEQYF
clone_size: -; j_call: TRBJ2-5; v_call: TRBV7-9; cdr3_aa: CASSLDLAGVETQYF
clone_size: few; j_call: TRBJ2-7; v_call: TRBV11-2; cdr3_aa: CASSPPPGTGFFEQYF
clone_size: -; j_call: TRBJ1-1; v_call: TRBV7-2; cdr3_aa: CASSLVPGLAEAFF